This TCR beta chain was documented in a study of blood T cell repertoires in COVID-19. Looking at the study overall: From the United States, Italy and Spain came samples of acute and convalescent COVID-19. Sample material is recorded as cDNA or gDNA derived from T cells, B-cell-depleted T cells, or PBMCs.

Germline-derived CDR1 and CDR2 are MNHNS and SASEGT. The V gene lost 1 base and the J gene lost 4 bases, with 5 bases spanning the gap. The CDR3 loop spans 13 amino acids. In the authors' methods: Amplification with reference gene primers provided the estimates of nucleated cell counts. Clones were read by immunoSEQ multiplex PCR, and TCRdb kept only the in-frame ones, dropping some. V and J calls and clone size are given by that table; D and trimming were obtained from the DNA. The data hold hundreds of thousands of clones, with roughly nine tenths observed a single time. Material: peripheral blood. The chain couples TRBV6-1 to TRBJ1-5; no firm D call. The clonotype comes from a man aged 60 to 75 who had recovered from COVID-19. The CDR3 nucleotides read TGTGCCAGCAGTGAAGTTGTAAATCAGCCCCAGCATTTT. Protein product: CASSEVVNQPQHF.